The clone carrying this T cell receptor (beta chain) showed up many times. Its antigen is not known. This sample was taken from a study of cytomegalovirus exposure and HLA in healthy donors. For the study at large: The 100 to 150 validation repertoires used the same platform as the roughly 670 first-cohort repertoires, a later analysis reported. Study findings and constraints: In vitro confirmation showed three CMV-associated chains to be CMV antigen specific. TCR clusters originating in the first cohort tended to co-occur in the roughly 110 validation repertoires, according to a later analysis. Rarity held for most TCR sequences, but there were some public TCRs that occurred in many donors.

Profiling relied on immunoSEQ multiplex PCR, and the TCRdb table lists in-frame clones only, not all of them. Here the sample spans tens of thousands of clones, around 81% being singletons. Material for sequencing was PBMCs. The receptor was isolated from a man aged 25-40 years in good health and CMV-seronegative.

CDR3 bases: TGTGCCAGCCGGTCTAGCGGCGACGAGCAGTACGTC. Its protein is CASRSSGDEQYV. The chain is built from TRBV21-1 and TRBJ2-7; the table's TRBD2 call for D was not verified on the DNA. TRBV21-1 is a known pseudogene. This CDR3 comprises 12 residues.